What follows are 29 T cell receptor beta chains derived from one specimen sequenced in a study of blood T cell repertoires in COVID-19. The assay was immunoSEQ multiplex PCR, and TCRdb's table has in-frame clones only and misses some. The table lists fewer than 120,000 clones, about four fifths of them singletons. Sample: peripheral blood. These receptor sequences come from a woman in her sixties with acute or convalescent COVID-19.

The chain has TRBV7-3 and TRBJ1-6, with no clear D. The germline CDR1 and CDR2 sequences are SGHTA and FQGTGA. This CDR3 has 13 amino acids. V was shortened by 8 bases and J by 4 bases, with 9 bases between the two germline ends. The CDR3 DNA sequence: TGTGCCAGCGTGACACCTTATAATTCACCCCTCCACTTT. Its protein is CASVTPYNSPLHF. The full variable domain, completed using reference TRBV7-3 and TRBJ1-6, is GAGVSQTPSNKVTEKGKYVELRCDPISGHTALYWYRQSLGQGPEFLIYFQGTGAADDSGLPNDRFFAVRPEGSVSTLKIQRTERGDSAVYLCASVTPYNSPLHFGNGTRLTVT.

This sequence joins TRBV5-6 and TRBJ2-1, with 9 bases matching TRBD2. V lost 0 bases and J lost 0; bases outside the gene matches: 1. The CDR3 is made up of 16 amino acids. CDR1 and CDR2 (germline): SGHDT, YYEEEE. CDR3 residues: CASSLGGGASYNEQFF. Written as DNA, the CDR3 is TGTGCCAGCAGCTTGGGCGGGGGGGCCTCCTACAATGAGCAGTTCTTC.

The chain employs TRBV5-1 and TRBJ1-6; D uncertain. The CDR3 is 15 residues long. CDR1 and CDR2 (germline): SGHRS, YFSETQ. Trimming left V 0 bases short and J 9 bases short, with 13 bases between. CDR3 amino acids: CASSLGGGEGSPLHF. The CDR3 DNA sequence: TGCGCCAGCAGCTTGGGAGGTGGGGAGGGTTCACCCCTCCACTTT.

This clone was detected only a few times. The CDR3 is CASSNTANTEAFF. The DNA for the CDR3 is TGTGCCAGCAGCAACACAGCGAACACTGAAGCTTTCTTT. The chain couples TRBV5-4 to TRBJ1-1, with D unclear. The CDR3 sequence is 13 residues long. The germline V and J ends were trimmed by 4 bases and 1 base, with 8 bases remaining between them. The germline CDR1 and CDR2 sequences are SGHNT and YYREEE (reference sequence).

The table lists this clone with a count of one. V gene TRBV5-4 combines with J gene TRBJ2-5; TRBD1 matches at 7 bases. The V gene's germline CDR1 is SGHNT and CDR2 YYREEE (reference sequence). V gave up 1 base and J gave up 4 bases; unmatched junction bases: 4. The CDR3 sequence is 14 residues long. CDR3 nucleotides: TGTGCCAGCAGCTTGTCAGGGGGTCCAGAGACCCAGTACTTC. It translates to CASSLSGGPETQYF.

V is TRBV7-3 and J is TRBJ1-3; 8 bases are shared with TRBD1. Germline CDR1 SGHTA, CDR2 FQGTGA. V shed 6 bases, J shed 0 bases, and the junction held 4 bases outside the gene matches. The CDR3 is 15 residues long. The CDR3 region has the DNA TGTGCCAGCAGGGGGGACAGGAGCTCTGGAAACACCATATATTTT. Translating it yields CASRGDRSSGNTIYF.

The V and J genes are TRBV7-2 and TRBJ1-2, with 10 nucleotides matching TRBD1. The V and J ends lost 2 bases and 6 bases, in that order; junction bases with no gene match: 6. In germline, CDR1 is SGHTA, CDR2 FQGNSA. The CDR3 loop spans 15 amino acids. As DNA, the CDR3 is TGTGCCAGCAGCTTATTTGACAGGGGGCGCGATGGCTACACCTTC. Protein product: CASSLFDRGRDGYTF.

Only one count was recorded for this clone. The chain joins TRBV6-6 to TRBJ1-2; TRBD1 matches 7 bases. The CDR3 sequence is 13 residues long. Germline CDR1 reads MNHNY; CDR2 reads SVGAGI (reference sequence). Trimming at V came to 7 bases and at J to 13 bases, leaving 15 bases not matched to a gene. The CDR3, as DNA: TGTGCCAGCACCGAGGGACCATACAGGGGTTTCACCTTC. Translating it yields CASTEGPYRGFTF.

The V call is TRBV13, the J call TRBJ1-4; D may be TRBD1 (5 bases). The CDR3 has 13 residues. Deletions cut 2 bases from V and 8 bases from J, with 9 bases between. CDR1 PRHDT and CDR2 FYEKMQ come from the germline V gene (reference sequence). The CDR3 DNA sequence: TGTGCCAGCAGCTTACGGGGGGGAGAAAAACTGTTTTTT. Translating it yields CASSLRGGEKLFF.

The V and J genes are TRBV7-2 and TRBJ2-3; TRBD2 aligns across 14 bases. This CDR3 comprises 18 residues. The V gene end was trimmed by 5 bases and the J gene end by 2 bases; junction bases not matched to a gene: 9. CDR1 and CDR2 from the germline V gene are SGHTA and FQGNSA. DNA of the CDR3: TGTGCCAGCAGCCACCAGACTAGCGGGGGGGCCCTCACAGATACGCAGTATTTT. This sequence encodes CASSHQTSGGALTDTQYF.

This chain joins TRBV5-4 and TRBJ2-2; 9 bases line up with TRBD1. V lost 4 bases and J lost 5; bases outside the gene matches: 6. CDR1 and CDR2 from the germline V gene are SGHNT and YYREEE (reference sequence). The CDR3 spans 15 residues. CDR3 in DNA: TGTGCCAGCAGCATCGGACAGGGGAGGACCGGGGAGCTGTTTTTT. It codes for CASSIGQGRTGELFF.

The genes are TRBV5-4 and TRBJ2-7, with TRBD1 matching 12 bases. After removal of 3 bases from V and 6 bases from J, the junction contained 10 bases not matched to a gene. CDR1 and CDR2 from the germline V gene are SGHNT and YYREEE (reference sequence). The CDR3 spans 16 residues. The CDR3 coding sequence is TGTGCCAGCAGCTCCCGATCCCGGGACAGGGGGCTCGAGCAGTACTTC. It translates to CASSSRSRDRGLEQYF. Drawing the rest from reference TRBV5-4 and TRBJ2-7, the complete variable domain is ETGVTQSPTHLIKTRGQQVTLRCSSQSGHNTVSWYQQALGQGPQFIFQYYREEENGRGNFPPRFSGLQFPNYSSELNVNALELDDSALYLCASSSRSRDRGLEQYFGPGTRLTVT.

V gene TRBV24-1 combines with J gene TRBJ2-1, with D perhaps matching TRBD1 (6 bases). CDR1 KGHDR and CDR2 SFDVKD come from the germline V gene. This CDR3 region has 14 residues. V was clipped by 4 bases and J by 8 bases, with 14 bases between them. The CDR3 DNA sequence: TGTGCCACCAGTGAGGGGGACACTGGGGATGAGCAGTTCTTC. Protein: CATSEGDTGDEQFF.

This sequence joins TRBV24-1 and TRBJ2-1; 9 bases match TRBD1. The V and J ends lost 4 bases and 2 bases, in that order; junction bases with no gene match: 8. The CDR3 loop spans 17 amino acids. Germline CDR1 and CDR2: KGHDR and SFDVKD. CDR3 coding DNA: TGTGCCACCAGTGACACTCCGGGACAGGGTCCCTACAATGAGCAGTTCTTC. Its translation: CATSDTPGQGPYNEQFF.

V usage is TRBV24-1 and J usage is TRBJ1-2, with TRBD1 identical over 7 bases. V dropped 4 bases and J dropped 6; count of bases not matched to a gene: 4. The germline CDR1 and CDR2 sequences are KGHDR and SFDVKD. The CDR3 covers 13 residues. The CDR3 DNA reads TGTGCCACCAGTGACGGACAGGCAAATGGCTACACCTTC. Its protein is CATSDGQANGYTF.

The V and J genes are TRBV5-6 and TRBJ1-1; D not certain. The CDR3 sequence is 14 residues long. V dropped 2 bases and J dropped 2 bases, with 10 bases sitting between them. CDR1 SGHDT and CDR2 YYEEEE come from the germline V gene. In DNA, the CDR3 is TGTGCCAGCAGCTTCGGCAGGCTTAACACTGAAGCTTTCTTT. This translates into CASSFGRLNTEAFF.

This chain links TRBV7-2 with TRBJ2-5; a weak D match, TRBD1 (5 bases). From germline, CDR1 is SGHTA and CDR2 FQGNSA. The CDR3 is 14 amino acids. The V gene lost 3 bases and the J gene lost 5 bases, with 13 bases spanning the gap. CDR3 coding DNA: TGTGCCAGCAGCTTGGGGCTAGATGGCGAGACCCAGTACTTC. It specifies CASSLGLDGETQYF.

This chain connects TRBV11-2 to TRBJ2-1, with 9 bases lining up with TRBD2. The length of the CDR3 is 18 residues. After removal of 4 bases from V and 12 bases from J, the junction contained 22 bases not matched to a gene. Per the germline V gene, CDR1 is SGHAT and CDR2 is FQNNGV. CDR3 loop: CASSSLTRRRGGQLAQFF. The CDR3 coding sequence is TGTGCCAGCAGCTCCTTGACTCGTCGGCGGGGGGGCCAGCTAGCGCAGTTCTTC.

This CDR3 is CATSISQVNTEAFF. The CDR3 coding sequence is TGTGCCACCAGCATCTCACAGGTGAACACTGAAGCTTTCTTT. V gene TRBV15 combines with J gene TRBJ1-1; a possible D gene is TRBD1 (5 bases). The CDR3 runs 14 residues. V gave up 4 bases and J gave up 0 bases, with 9 bases separating them. CDR1 LNHNV and CDR2 YYDKDF come from the germline V gene (reference sequence).

In this sample, this clone turned up once. The V and J genes are TRBV19 and TRBJ2-5; TRBD2 matches 7 bases. Germline CDR1 LNHDA, CDR2 SQIVND (reference sequence). This CDR3 has 14 residues. J was trimmed by 5 bases and V by 1 base; bases with no gene match: 4. The CDR3 region has the DNA TGTGCCAGTAGTATAGGAACTAGCGCGGAGACCCAGTACTTC. It is translated as CASSIGTSAETQYF.

This chain connects TRBV18 to TRBJ2-3, with D perhaps TRBD2 (6 bases). Germline V lookup: CDR1 KGHSH, CDR2 LQKENI. Trimming removed 6 bases at V and 7 bases at J, with 14 bases between. The CDR3 is 13 amino acids. The CDR3 DNA follows: TGTGCCAGCTCCCCCGAGGCGGGGAATACGCAGTATTTT. Translating it yields CASSPEAGNTQYF.

This sequence joins TRBV7-2 and TRBJ2-7; maybe TRBD1 (5 bases). CDR1 and CDR2 from the germline V gene are SGHTA and FQGNSA. Trimming took 6 bases from V and 3 from J, leaving 9 bases between them. This CDR3 is 12 amino acids long. The CDR3 DNA follows: TGTGCCAGCAGTCCAGGACACTACGAGCAGTACTTC. The encoded protein is CASSPGHYEQYF.

This clone was found once. The DNA for the CDR3 is TGTGCCAGCAGCCAAGATCCGACAGGAAGCACAGATACGCAGTATTTT. Translated: CASSQDPTGSTDTQYF. The chain has TRBV7-9 and TRBJ2-3, with TRBD1 as a possible D gene (6 bases). V lost 5 bases and J 0 bases, leaving 15 bases between the germline ends. Germline V lookup: CDR1 SEHNR, CDR2 FQNEAQ (reference sequence). The CDR3 covers 16 residues.

This clone was seen a few times. The chain couples TRBV5-6 to TRBJ1-2, with a possible D match to TRBD1 (6 bases). The CDR3 is 12 residues long. Germline V gene data show CDR1 as SGHDT and CDR2 as YYEEEE. V was trimmed by 4 bases and J by 8 bases, leaving 12 bases between them. CDR3: CASSLRGSGYTF. CDR3 nucleotide sequence: TGTGCCAGCAGCCTCAGGGGATCAGGCTACACCTTC.

The rearrangement joins TRBV7-2 to TRBJ1-2; D not certain. The CDR3 covers 15 residues. The ends were cut back, 2 bases at V and 2 bases at J, with 12 bases in the middle. Germline CDR1 is SGHTA and CDR2 is FQGNSA. The CDR3 loop reads CASSLLNGLNYGYTF. CDR3 in DNA: TGTGCCAGCAGCTTACTGAATGGCCTCAACTATGGCTACACCTTC.

This sequence joins TRBV7-2 and TRBJ2-1; D not certain. The CDR3 is made up of 14 amino acids. V lost 7 bases and J lost 4, with 14 bases in between. Germline loops: CDR1 SGHTA, CDR2 FQGNSA. CDR3 loop: CASTPWANYNEQFF. CDR3 sequence (DNA): TGTGCCAGCACTCCTTGGGCTAATTACAATGAGCAGTTCTTC.

This clone was seen a single time. This chain joins TRBV28 and TRBJ2-2, with D hard to call. This CDR3 has 13 residues. The V end was cut by 4 bases, the J end by 4 bases, with 7 bases between. The germline gives CDR1 MDHEN, CDR2 SYDVKM. CDR3 protein: CASSSVSTGELFF. CDR3 nucleotides: TGTGCCAGCAGTTCGGTGAGCACCGGGGAGCTGTTTTTT.

In its sample, this clone was seen once. This chain links TRBV3-1 (or the pseudogene TRBV3-2) with TRBJ2-1; no firm D call. Trimming cost V 1 base and J 6 bases, with 7 bases left between them. CDR1 LGHDT and CDR2 YNNKEL come from the germline V gene (reference sequence). The CDR3 sequence is 13 residues long. CDR3 coding DNA: TGTGCCAGCAGCCAAGCACCGAGCAATGAGCAGTTCTTC. Its protein product is CASSQAPSNEQFF.

The chain links TRBV13 to TRBJ1-2, with 9 nucleotides matching TRBD1. CDR3 size: 14 residues. The V gene end was trimmed by 4 bases and the J gene end by 8 bases; junction bases not matched to a gene: 8. The germline CDR1 and CDR2 sequences are PRHDT and FYEKMQ (reference sequence). This CDR3 is CASSSGQGPGGYTF. The CDR3 DNA sequence: TGTGCCAGCAGCTCCGGACAGGGGCCGGGGGGCTACACCTTC.